This entry lists 18 T cell receptor beta chains sequenced from one sample in a study of technical replicates of blood from a few donors. Generated by immunoSEQ multiplex PCR, the TCRdb table keeps only in-frame clones and is missing some. This table holds tens of thousands of clones, approximately 90% found once. The specimen sequenced was PBMCs. Every receptor here comes from a human donor in good health. Some clones in this sample may be carry-over from other donors' samples.

The chain has TRBV7-2 and TRBJ2-7; 7 bases agree with TRBD1. The V and J ends lost 4 bases and 7 bases, in that order; junction bases with no gene match: 4. Germline V gene lookup returns CDR1 SGHTA and CDR2 FQGNSA. The CDR3 runs to 12 residues. In DNA, the CDR3 is TGTGCCAGCAGCTCACCAGGGGGAGAGCAGTACTTC. Its protein is CASSSPGGEQYF.

V is TRBV30 and J is TRBJ2-3; maybe TRBD2 (7 bases). CDR3 length: 14 amino acids. The V gene's germline CDR1 is GTSNPN and CDR2 SVGIG (reference sequence). CDR3 loop: CAASMGGLGDTQYF. CDR3 DNA sequence: TGTGCTGCCTCCATGGGGGGGCTGGGGGATACGCAGTATTTT. Based on the CDR3 plus reference TRBV30 and TRBJ2-3, the full variable domain is SQTIHQWPATLVQPVGSPLSLECTVEGTSNPNLYWYRQAAGRGLQLLFYSVGIGQISSEVPQNLSASRPQDRQFILSSKKLLLSDSGFYLCAASMGGLGDTQYFGPGTRLTVL.

The chain recombines TRBV7-3 with TRBJ2-3; 10 positions match TRBD1. The CDR3 extends over 15 amino acids. Germline V gene lookup returns CDR1 SGHTA and CDR2 FQGTGA. The V segment lost 3 bases and the J segment 5 bases; nucleotides outside the gene matches: 5. In nucleotides, the CDR3 is TGTGCCAGCAGCTTGACAGGGGGCCAAAGAGATACGCAGTATTTT. This gives the protein CASSLTGGQRDTQYF. Drawing the rest from reference TRBV7-3 and TRBJ2-3, the complete variable domain is GAGVSQTPSNKVTEKGKYVELRCDPISGHTALYWYRQSLGQGPEFLIYFQGTGAADDSGLPNDRFFAVRPEGSVSTLKIQRTERGDSAVYLCASSLTGGQRDTQYFGPGTRLTVL.

The chain carries TRBV4-3 and TRBJ1-2; D possibly corresponds to TRBD1 (5 bases). The CDR3 contains 15 residues. Germline-derived CDR1 and CDR2 are LGHNA and YSLEER. V lost 4 bases and J lost 8, with 20 bases in between. The CDR3 loop is CASSPGEGPWWGYTF. The CDR3 DNA sequence: TGCGCCAGCAGCCCTGGGGAGGGGCCCTGGTGGGGCTACACCTTC.

The chain carries TRBV7-6 and TRBJ1-4, with 7 positions matching TRBD1. The CDR3 extends over 14 amino acids. CDR1 and CDR2 (germline): SGHVS, FNYEAQ. V lost 5 bases to trimming and J lost 2 bases; unmatched junction nucleotides: 2. The CDR3 here is CASSEDRTNEKLFF. The CDR3, as DNA: TGTGCCAGCAGCGAGGACAGGACTAATGAAAAACTGTTTTTT. Full variable domain (remainder filled in from reference TRBV7-6 and TRBJ1-4): GAGVSQSPRYKVTKRGQDVALRCDPISGHVSLYWYRQALGQGPEFLTYFNYEAQQDKSGLPNDRFSAERPEGSISTLTIQRTEQRDSAMYRCASSEDRTNEKLFFGSGTQLSVL.

V and J are TRBV2 and TRBJ1-4; D is unresolved. V was clipped by 7 bases and J by 8 bases, with 11 bases between them. This CDR3 is 12 amino acids long. Germline V gives CDR1 SNHLY, CDR2 FYNNEI. The CDR3 protein is CASTRLLEKLFF. Here the CDR3 DNA reads TGTGCCAGCACCCGACTGCTGGAAAAACTGTTTTTT.

This sequence joins TRBV12-5 and TRBJ1-5, with D possibly being TRBD1 (6 bases). CDR3 size: 18 residues. Trimming left V 0 bases short and J 2 bases short, with 17 bases between. Germline V CDR1 and CDR2: LGHNT, FRNRAP. This CDR3 reads CASGLVIRGGYGNQPQHF. In DNA form, the CDR3 reads TGTGCTAGTGGTTTGGTAATAAGAGGGGGTTACGGCAATCAGCCCCAGCATTTT.

The table lists this clone with a count of one. The V and J genes are TRBV10-3 and TRBJ1-6; TRBD1 matches 8 bases. The germline CDR1 and CDR2 sequences are ENHRY and SYGVKD. V trimming: 5 bases; J trimming: 7 bases; junction bases outside the gene matches: 4. The length of the CDR3 is 14 residues. The CDR3 protein is CAISSGQGNSPLHF. DNA for the CDR3: TGTGCCATCAGTTCCGGACAGGGAAATTCACCCCTCCACTTT.

The chain is built from TRBV6-5 and TRBJ2-3; tentative D call: TRBD2 (7 bases). Germline CDR1 reads MNHEY; CDR2 reads SVGAGI. CDR3 size: 15 residues. Trimming left V 7 bases short and J 6 bases short, with 20 bases between. CDR3 sequence (DNA): TGTGCCAGCAAAGTTAGAACCGGGGGGCGGGATACGCAGTATTTT. It encodes CASKVRTGGRDTQYF.

This clone was picked up a small number of times. The chain has TRBV5-1 and TRBJ1-1; D call uncertain. Looked up from germline, CDR1 is SGHRS and CDR2 is YFSETQ. V lost 4 bases, J lost 6 bases, and 16 bases lay in between. This CDR3 has 14 residues. The CDR3 DNA reads as TGCGCCAGCAGCCCCCGTACCCCCCGAGCTGAAGCTTTCTTT. Translated: CASSPRTPRAEAFF.

The chain employs TRBV14 and TRBJ2-7; no reliable D call. The germline V gene encodes CDR1 SGHDN and CDR2 FVKESK. V was trimmed by 0 bases and J by 2 bases, leaving 17 bases between them. CDR3 length: 17 residues. CDR3 protein: CASSQDGWRGSAYEQYF. The DNA for the CDR3 is TGTGCCAGCAGCCAAGATGGGTGGCGCGGTTCTGCCTACGAGCAGTACTTC.

The chain is built from TRBV30 and TRBJ1-5, with 7 bases matching TRBD1. V trimming: 0 bases; J trimming: 5 bases; junction bases outside the gene matches: 10. There are 16 residues in the CDR3. Looked up from germline, CDR1 is GTSNPN and CDR2 is SVGIG (reference sequence). CDR3 coding DNA: TGTGCCTGGAGTGTACGGGGCAGGGGGTTGTATCAGCCCCAGCATTTT. It is translated as CAWSVRGRGLYQPQHF.

V gene TRBV7-6 combines with J gene TRBJ2-7; no definite D call. Trimming took off 1 base at V and 6 bases at J, with 7 bases between the two ends. CDR1 and CDR2 (germline): SGHVS, FNYEAQ. There are 12 residues in the CDR3. The CDR3 sequence: CASSLVATEQYF. The DNA of the CDR3 is TGTGCCAGCAGCTTAGTAGCCACCGAGCAGTACTTC.

V gene TRBV6-1 combines with J gene TRBJ2-1; the D gene is possibly TRBD2 (6 bases). The CDR3 runs 15 residues. Germline V gene lookup returns CDR1 MNHNS and CDR2 SASEGT. V lost 6 bases and J 2 bases, leaving 14 bases between the germline ends. The CDR3 here is CASSHGGRAYNEQFF. Written as DNA, the CDR3 is TGTGCCAGCAGCCACGGGGGACGGGCCTACAATGAGCAGTTCTTC.

The chain links TRBV30 to TRBJ1-2; D is possibly TRBD1 (5 bases). Between the trimmed V and J ends, which lost 3 bases and 8 bases, there was a span of 10 bases. Germline V gene sequence: CDR1 GTSNPN, CDR2 SVGIG (reference sequence). CDR3 length: 11 amino acids. CDR3 amino acids: CAWSTRGGYTF. The CDR3 region has the DNA TGTGCCTGGAGCACCCGGGGGGGCTACACCTTC.

This clone was seen once. Here the CDR3 DNA reads TGTGCCAGCACCGGAACAGGGTTTAAAGGCAATCAGCCCCAGCATTTT. Its translation is CASTGTGFKGNQPQHF. The chain couples TRBV6-6 to TRBJ1-5; weak D call: TRBD1 (6 bases). CDR3 length equals 16 residues. CDR1 is MNHNY and CDR2 is SVGAGI in the germline V gene (reference sequence). Trimming shortened V by 7 bases and J by 2 bases, and 18 bases separated the two germline ends.

The chain combines TRBV7-9 with TRBJ2-1, with TRBD1 matching 8 bases. Germline V lookup: CDR1 SEHNR, CDR2 FQNEAQ (reference sequence). This CDR3 comprises 16 residues. With 4 bases clipped from V and 8 bases from J, the junction kept 13 bases outside the gene matches. The CDR3 bases are TGTGCCAGCAGCTACCCAGGGACAGGTGGGAACGATGAGCAGTTCTTC. Its protein product is CASSYPGTGGNDEQFF.

In the case of this clone: Mismatch with germline at one junction end may stem from a read error. The chain has TRBV2 and TRBJ2-7, with no clear D. The CDR3 totals 14 residues. Germline V CDR1 and CDR2: SNHLY, FYNNEI. CDR3 DNA sequence: TGTGCCAGCTGTGAGAGCGTTAGCTCCTACGAGCAGTACTTC. Translated, it gives CASCESVSSYEQYF.